The 11 T cell receptor beta chains presented below share a single source sample, sequenced in a study of blood T cell repertoires in COVID-19. Sequenced by immunoSEQ multiplex PCR; TCRdb stores in-frame clones only, minus some. The sample gives 100,000 to 120,000 clones, approximately 67% of which show up once; 7.6% is in the top ten. Sequenced: peripheral blood. The receptors come from a woman aged 55-69 years with acute or convalescent COVID-19.

V gene TRBV5-1 combines with J gene TRBJ1-2; D is unclear. Germline CDR1 is SGHRS and CDR2 is YFSETQ. This CDR3 spans 15 amino acids. Trimming took 0 bases from V and 8 from J, leaving 17 bases between them. The CDR3 reads CASSLVGYKTKGYTF. The CDR3 nucleotides read TGCGCCAGCAGCTTGGTGGGCTACAAAACCAAGGGCTACACCTTC.

The rearrangement uses TRBV5-1 and TRBJ1-3; D unresolved. The ends were cut back, 4 bases at V and 0 bases at J, with 8 bases in the middle. The CDR3 is 14 amino acids. Germline assignment: CDR1 SGHRS and CDR2 YFSETQ. Here the CDR3 reads CASSLDPSGNTIYF. In DNA form, the CDR3 reads TGCGCCAGCAGCCTAGATCCCTCTGGAAACACCATATATTTT.

The CDR3 reads CASSQDLTSGGAYEQYF. Written as DNA, the CDR3 is TGCGCCAGCAGCCAAGATCTGACGTCAGGGGGTGCCTACGAGCAGTACTTC. V and J are TRBV4-1 and TRBJ2-7; TRBD1 matches at 7 bases. V dropped 0 bases and J dropped 2; count of bases not matched to a gene: 10. The CDR3 spans 17 residues. Germline V gene sequence: CDR1 MGHRA, CDR2 YSYEKL.

The genes are TRBV5-6 and TRBJ1-4; 7 bases fit TRBD1. CDR1 and CDR2 from the germline V gene are SGHDT and YYEEEE. The CDR3 runs 15 residues. V trimming: 4 bases; J trimming: 8 bases; junction bases outside the gene matches: 11. The CDR3 nucleotides are TGTGCCAGCAGCCTGCTCGACAGGGCCAACGAAAAACTGTTTTTT. Protein sequence: CASSLLDRANEKLFF. The whole variable domain, remainder taken from reference TRBV5-6 and TRBJ1-4, is DAGVTQSPTHLIKTRGQQVTLRCSPKSGHDTVSWYQQALGQGPQFIFQYYEEEERQRGNFPDRFSGHQFPNYSSELNVNALLLGDSALYLCASSLLDRANEKLFFGSGTQLSVL.

The rearrangement links TRBV19 to TRBJ1-6; D is possibly TRBD1 (5 bases). Germline V gene sequence: CDR1 LNHDA, CDR2 SQIVND (reference sequence). V was trimmed by 5 bases and J by 6 bases, leaving 14 bases between them. This CDR3 contains 15 residues. The DNA for the CDR3 is TGTGCCAGTAGTGGGGCGGCATCTTCTAATTCACCCCTCCACTTT. This codes for CASSGAASSNSPLHF.

The rearrangement uses TRBV7-2 and TRBJ1-5, with unresolved D. Germline V gene data show CDR1 as SGHTA and CDR2 as FQGNSA. This CDR3 contains 13 residues. Between the trimmed V and J ends, which lost 1 base and 10 bases, there was a span of 11 bases. The CDR3 is CASSLGAVQPQHF. Here the CDR3 DNA reads TGTGCCAGCAGCTTAGGAGCGGTCCAACCCCAGCATTTT.

The chain couples TRBV10-1 to TRBJ1-2, with D unclear. V was cut by 3 bases and J by 5 bases, with 10 bases left in between. This CDR3 is built from 13 residues. Germline CDR1 is WNHNN and CDR2 is SYGVQD (reference sequence). CDR3 residues: CASSEGGRYGYTF. The CDR3 DNA follows: TGCGCCAGCAGTGAAGGAGGACGATATGGCTACACCTTC.

This clone was found once. This rearrangement joins TRBV7-9 to TRBJ2-5; D remains unclear. This CDR3 has 12 residues. The V end lost 1 base, the J end lost 5 bases, and 5 bases lay between the germline ends. Germline V CDR1 and CDR2: SEHNR, FQNEAQ (reference sequence). The CDR3 nucleotides read TGTGCCAGCAGCTTAGTTTCGGAGACCCAGTACTTC. It encodes CASSLVSETQYF. The complete variable domain, with remaining parts taken from reference TRBV7-9 and TRBJ2-5, reads DTGVSQNPRHKITKRGQNVTFRCDPISEHNRLYWYRQTLGQGPEFLTYFQNEAQLEKSRLLSDRFSAERPKGSFSTLEIQRTEQGDSAMYLCASSLVSETQYFGPGTRLLVL.

This clone was recorded at least ten times. This chain connects TRBV12-1 to TRBJ2-7; TRBD2 is the table's D call and was not checked against the DNA. TRBV12-1 is deemed a pseudogene. This CDR3 is 19 amino acids long. The CDR3 coding sequence is TGTGCCAGCAGCTGGGCCCTCGTCGAAAGGACTAGCGGGGGATACGAGCAGTACTTC. This gives the protein CASSWALVERTSGGYEQYF.

The J gene is TRBJ1-1, the V gene TRBV5-8; D is possibly TRBD1 (5 bases). Trimming cost V 0 bases and J 4 bases, with 10 bases left between them. The CDR3 contains 14 residues. In germline, CDR1 is SGHTS, CDR2 YDEGEE. The CDR3, as DNA: TGTGCCAGCAGCTTGGGATTCCAGGGCACTGAAGCTTTCTTT. This sequence encodes CASSLGFQGTEAFF.

The V and J genes are TRBV10-3 and TRBJ2-3; a possible D gene is TRBD2 (7 bases). This CDR3 contains 13 residues. Trimming removed 11 bases from V and 1 base from J, with 13 bases in between. Germline values: CDR1 ENHRY, CDR2 SYGVKD. CDR3: CASRGPGTDTQYF. The DNA for the CDR3 is TGTGCCTCGCGGGGGCCCGGCACAGATACGCAGTATTTT.